The rows below give T cell receptor beta chains drawn from one sample of a study of blood T cell repertoires in COVID-19. Sequencing used immunoSEQ multiplex PCR; TCRdb keeps in-frame clones, though not all of them. The table shows around 190,000 clones, with 75% to 85% occurring only once. Sequenced: peripheral blood. The receptors here all came from a woman in her thirties or forties with COVID-19, enrolled during active disease. The CDR3 runs from the conserved cysteine through the conserved F or W. Each record gives: D gene, clone size, J gene, CDR3 length, V gene, CDR3 protein, CDR3 DNA. A D gene is named only where the DNA matches it firmly. Clone sizes are given selectively: once, few, many, or a class where the clone is expanded.

D: TRBD2
size: .
J: TRBJ2-2
length: 15
V: TRBV10-3
CDR3: CAIQAGGGPAGELFF
DNA: TGTGCCATCCAAGCGGGAGGGGGTCCTGCCGGGGAGCTGTTTTTT

D: .
size: .
J: TRBJ2-5
length: 16
V: TRBV19
CDR3: CASSIDRSGLQETQYF
DNA: TGTGCCAGTAGTATAGATCGCTCAGGGCTCCAGGAGACCCAGTACTTC

D: TRBD2
size: once
J: TRBJ2-3
length: 15
V: TRBV27
CDR3: CASSLRGLAGDTQYF
DNA: TGTGCCAGCAGTTTAAGGGGACTAGCGGGAGATACGCAGTATTTT

D: .
size: .
J: TRBJ1-1
length: 15
V: TRBV29-1
CDR3: CSVELRDTPNTEAFF
DNA: TGCAGCGTTGAACTCAGGGACACTCCCAACACTGAAGCTTTCTTT

D: .
size: few
J: TRBJ2-7
length: 14
V: TRBV7-3
CDR3: CASSPHEGSYEQYF
DNA: TGTGCCAGCAGCCCCCATGAGGGCTCCTACGAGCAGTACTTC

D: .
size: .
J: TRBJ2-7
length: 14
V: TRBV7-2
CDR3: CASSSWTAPYEQYF
DNA: TGTGCCAGCAGCTCCTGGACAGCTCCCTACGAGCAGTACTTC

D: TRBD1
size: .
J: TRBJ1-5
length: 14
V: TRBV5-6
CDR3: CASSRDRGGQPQHF
DNA: TGTGCCAGCAGCCGCGACAGGGGAGGACAGCCCCAGCATTTT

D: TRBD2
size: .
J: TRBJ2-7
length: 13
V: TRBV24-1
CDR3: CATKVGSGRREYF
DNA: TGTGCCACCAAGGTCGGTAGCGGGCGCCGCGAGTACTTC

D: .
size: .
J: TRBJ2-6
length: 16
V: TRBV30
CDR3: CAWSVKGIAGANVLTF
DNA: TGTGCCTGGAGTGTAAAGGGGATAGCAGGGGCCAACGTCCTGACTTTC

D: .
size: .
J: TRBJ2-1
length: 16
V: TRBV15
CDR3: CATSGITWGHRNEQFF
DNA: TGTGCCACCAGCGGCATAACCTGGGGACACAGGAATGAGCAGTTCTTC

D: .
size: .
J: TRBJ1-4
length: 14
V: TRBV7-9
CDR3: CASSSPSTDEKLFF
DNA: TGTGCCAGCAGCTCCCCATCAACGGATGAAAAACTGTTTTTT

D: .
size: .
J: TRBJ1-4
length: 12
V: TRBV19
CDR3: CASSRYEEKLFF
DNA: TGTGCCAGTAGTCGGTATGAGGAAAAACTGTTTTTT

D: .
size: few
J: TRBJ1-2
length: 14
V: TRBV7-6
CDR3: CASSLGPTGYGYTF
DNA: TGTGCCAGCAGCTTAGGACCGACAGGCTATGGCTACACCTTC

D: TRBD1
size: .
J: TRBJ1-5
length: 15
V: TRBV6-6
CDR3: CASSKPTGESQPQHF
DNA: TGTGCCAGCAGTAAGCCTACAGGGGAGAGCCAGCCCCAGCATTTT

D: .
size: .
J: TRBJ2-7
length: 15
V: TRBV6-1
CDR3: CASSEGPASSYEQYF
DNA: TGTGCCAGCAGTGAAGGTCCAGCGAGCTCCTACGAGCAGTACTTC

D: TRBD2
size: .
J: TRBJ2-3
length: 19
V: TRBV10-3
CDR3: CAISDYIAGEGLSTDTQYF
DNA: TGTGCCATCAGTGATTATATAGCGGGAGAGGGGTTAAGCACAGATACGCAGTATTTT

D: TRBD1
size: .
J: TRBJ1-5
length: 15
V: TRBV18
CDR3: CASSPRPGQNQPQHF
DNA: TGTGCCAGCTCACCAAGGCCGGGACAGAATCAGCCCCAGCATTTT

D: .
size: .
J: TRBJ1-6
length: 15
V: TRBV2
CDR3: CASTIRSSYNSPLHF
DNA: TGTGCCAGCACTATACGGAGCTCCTATAATTCACCCCTCCACTTT

D: .
size: few
J: TRBJ2-7
length: 16
V: TRBV21-1
CDR3: CASSKLGQGLTYEQYF
DNA: TGTGCCAGCAGCAAATTGGGACAGGGGCTTACCTACGAGCAGTACTTC

D: TRBD1
size: few
J: TRBJ2-7
length: 16
V: TRBV7-2
CDR3: CASSLVTGNQPYEQYF
DNA: TGTGCCAGCAGCTTAGTGACAGGGAACCAACCCTACGAGCAGTACTTC

D: .
size: .
J: TRBJ2-7
length: 13
V: TRBV6-5
CDR3: CASQQVQFYEQYF
DNA: TGTGCCAGCCAGCAGGTCCAGTTCTACGAGCAGTACTTC

D: .
size: .
J: TRBJ2-1
length: 16
V: TRBV24-1
CDR3: CATSDPGGPTGNEQFF
DNA: TGTGCCACCAGTGATCCGGGGGGCCCGACGGGGAATGAGCAGTTCTTC

D: TRBD2
size: .
J: TRBJ2-2
length: 17
V: TRBV7-9
CDR3: CASSLRTSGSNTGELFF
DNA: TGTGCCAGCAGCTTAAGGACTAGCGGCTCGAACACCGGGGAGCTGTTTTTT